This T cell receptor beta chain was identified during a study of CD8 T cells in ankylosing spondylitis. This clonotype was observed many times. From germline, CDR1 is SGHRS and CDR2 YFSETQ. The CDR3 consists of 15 residues. V shed 4 bases and J shed 8 bases, with 19 bases lying between them. A single record per CDR3 protein comes from TCRdb applying MiXCR to the 5' RACE reads. This sample carries 200,000 to 300,000 distinct CDR3 sequences, around a tenth of them seen once, and the ten largest clones take around 7%. This TCR was recovered from a male donor with ankylosing spondylitis or in good health (not recorded which). The sequencing sample was made of blood, either unsorted or a sorted T cell fraction (not recorded which). This sequence joins TRBV5-1 and TRBJ2-1; possible D gene TRBD1, 5 bases. The DNA of the CDR3 is TGCGCCAGCAGCCAGGGTCTGTGGGCCGCCGATGAGCAGTTCTTC. Amino acids: CASSQGLWAADEQFF.